Sequencing of this T cell receptor (beta chain) was carried out in a study of shared T cell receptors in the human thymus. This clone was recorded once. Profiling relied on immunoSEQ multiplex PCR, and the TCRdb table lists in-frame clones only, not all of them. Found here are just under 550,000 clones, around 82% of them singletons; the top ten hold about 0.012%. The CDR3 sequence is 14 residues long. V was shortened by 6 bases and J by 1 base, with 12 bases between the two germline ends. Germline loops: CDR1 WSHSY, CDR2 SAAADI. Separately, the same data were catalogued under a study of human thymus T cells. That work adds: Thymic repertoires overlap heavily among unrelated individuals, related research has reported.

The clonotype comes from a boy less than two years old with a congenital heart defect. V and J are TRBV10-2 and TRBJ1-1; no reliable D call. The source material was thymocytes. CDR3 sequence reads: CASREGGPNTEAFF. CDR3 nucleotides: TGCGCCAGCAGGGAGGGAGGACCGAACACTGAAGCTTTCTTT.